The rows below give T cell receptor beta chains drawn from one sample of a study of T cells in Graves' hyperthyroidism and ophthalmopathy. TCRdb re-called the multiplex PCR reads with MiXCR, one entry per CDR3 protein. The table includes around 350,000 distinct CDR3 sequences, nearly 15% detected once. Sequences were obtained from blood. Receptor source: a woman aged 55-70 years with Graves' ophthalmopathy. CDR3s include the opening cysteine and the closing phenylalanine or tryptophan. Each record gives: J gene, V gene, clone size, D gene, CDR3 protein, CDR3 DNA. D genes are given only for firm matches. Rows give clone size only sometimes, using once, few, many, or a class for an expanded clone.

TRBJ2-7 | TRBV29-1 | many | TRBD1 | CSAAGGQGIDEQYF | TGCAGCGCTGCTGGGGGACAGGGGATAGACGAGCAGTACTTC
TRBJ1-5 | TRBV6-1 | few | . | CASGGARGNQPQHF | TGTGCCAGCGGGGGGGCTCGAGGCAATCAGCCCCAGCATTTT
TRBJ2-7 | TRBV28 | many | . | CASRPNAGGYEQYF | TGTGCCAGCAGACCCAATGCCGGGGGCTACGAGCAGTACTTC
TRBJ2-3 | TRBV3-1 | . | TRBD2 | CASSQAPAGVNTDTQYF | TGTGCCAGCAGCCAAGCTCCAGCGGGAGTGAACACAGATACGCAGTATTTT
TRBJ2-3 | TRBV10-3 | many | TRBD2 | CAISGTSGRIDTQYF | TGTGCCATCAGCGGGACTAGCGGGAGGATAGATACGCAGTATTTT
TRBJ2-7 | TRBV6-1 | few | TRBD2 | CASSHWGGERSYEQYF | TGTGCCAGCAGTCACTGGGGGGGTGAACGCTCCTACGAGCAGTACTTC
TRBJ2-7 | TRBV20-1 | few | TRBD2 | CSARGGLAGAREQYF | TGCAGTGCTAGAGGGGGACTAGCGGGAGCGCGCGAGCAGTACTTC
TRBJ2-4 | TRBV20-1 | . | . | CSARGGVGANIQYF | TGCAGTGCTAGGGGGGGAGTGGGAGCAAACATTCAGTACTTC
TRBJ2-2 | TRBV5-1 | . | . | CASSLGQPYPTGELFF | TGCGCCAGCAGCTTGGGGCAACCCTATCCAACCGGGGAGCTGTTTTTT
TRBJ2-5 | TRBV27 | . | . | CASSLEGDYQETQYF | TGTGCCAGCAGTCTCGAAGGGGACTACCAAGAGACCCAGTACTTC
TRBJ2-7 | TRBV28 | few | . | CASSSINEQYF | TGTGCCAGCAGTTCAATAAACGAGCAGTACTTC
TRBJ1-1 | TRBV28 | . | . | CASSPSSGASTEAFF | TGTGCCAGCAGCCCTAGCTCAGGGGCATCCACTGAAGCTTTCTTT
TRBJ2-7 | TRBV6-5 | . | TRBD2 | CASSSRAGGIYEQYF | TGTGCCAGCAGCTCTCGAGCGGGAGGGATCTACGAGCAGTACTTC
TRBJ2-7 | TRBV6-1 | many | . | CASSVGRIYEQYF | TGTGCCAGCAGCGTCGGACGGATCTACGAGCAGTACTTC
TRBJ1-5 | TRBV9 | . | . | CASSVTHSYNQPQHF | TGTGCCAGCAGCGTCACTCACAGCTACAATCAGCCCCAGCATTTT
TRBJ2-2 | TRBV4-1 | . | TRBD1 | CASSYRSGTANTGELFF | TGCGCCAGCAGCTACCGATCAGGGACAGCGAACACCGGGGAGCTGTTTTTT
TRBJ2-2 | TRBV2 | few | . | CASRGVGFPNTGELFF | TGTGCCAGCAGGGGGGTAGGGTTCCCGAACACCGGGGAGCTGTTTTTT
TRBJ2-5 | TRBV7-6 | many | . | CASSLAGARGETQYF | TGTGCCAGCAGCTTAGCGGGGGCCCGGGGGGAGACCCAGTACTTC
TRBJ2-2 | TRBV6-5 | . | . | CASSYSKPNTGELFF | TGTGCCAGCAGTTACTCGAAGCCGAACACCGGGGAGCTGTTTTTT
TRBJ1-3 | TRBV29-1 | . | . | CSVEAPGGSSSGNTIYF | TGCAGCGTTGAAGCCCCGGGAGGGTCGAGCTCTGGAAACACCATATATTTT
TRBJ1-3 | TRBV11-2 | . | TRBD1 | CASSSSAGTGILYF | TGTGCCAGCAGCTCTTCTGCCGGGACAGGGATTTTATATTTT
TRBJ2-7 | TRBV10-3 | . | . | CAIRGGMTTSYEQYF | TGTGCCATCAGAGGGGGGATGACTACCTCCTACGAGCAGTACTTC
TRBJ2-3 | TRBV27 | . | TRBD1 | CASSYRGFRAGGLSTDTQYF | TGTGCCAGCAGTTATAGGGGTTTTCGAGCAGGGGGCCTTAGCACAGATACGCAGTATTTT
TRBJ2-3 | TRBV11-3 | many | . | CASSLHTDTQYF | TGTGCCAGCAGCTTACACACAGATACGCAGTATTTT
TRBJ2-1 | TRBV20-1 | . | . | CSVSARVLYNEQFF | TGCAGTGTCAGCGCTCGGGTTCTGTACAATGAGCAGTTCTTC
TRBJ2-2 | TRBV24-1 | . | TRBD2 | CATSDLRGGRPPNTGELFF | TGTGCCACCAGTGATTTGCGCGGGGGGCGCCCGCCGAACACCGGGGAGCTGTTTTTT
TRBJ2-5 | TRBV12-3/TRBV12-4 | . | . | CASSNSETQYF | TGTGCCAGCAGTAATAGCGAGACCCAGTACTTC
TRBJ2-3 | TRBV29-1 | . | TRBD1 | CSVPGQGDTQYF | TGCAGCGTCCCAGGACAGGGCGATACGCAGTATTTT
TRBJ1-5 | TRBV6-1 | . | . | CASSERRPGNQPQHF | TGTGCCAGCAGTGAGCGGCGGCCAGGCAATCAGCCCCAGCATTTT
TRBJ1-2 | TRBV7-2 | . | . | CASSFGQGLYGYTF | TGTGCCAGCAGCTTTGGGCAGGGGTTGTATGGCTACACCTTC
TRBJ1-5 | TRBV5-1 | . | TRBD1 | CASSHGQGGQPQHF | TGCGCCAGCAGCCACGGACAGGGGGGTCAGCCCCAGCATTTT
TRBJ1-5 | TRBV19 | few | . | CASSYSLNQPQHF | TGTGCCAGTAGTTATAGCCTAAATCAGCCCCAGCATTTT
TRBJ2-1 | TRBV10-3 | many | . | CAISESGQPEQFF | TGTGCCATCAGTGAGTCGGGGCAGCCGGAGCAGTTCTTC
TRBJ1-1 | TRBV10-3 | once | . | CAIRGSATEAFF | TGTGCCATCAGGGGTTCGGCCACTGAAGCTTTCTTT
TRBJ2-3 | TRBV5-1 | . | . | CASENRVGTDTQYF | TGCGCCAGCGAGAACAGGGTCGGCACAGATACGCAATATTTT
TRBJ2-1 | TRBV3-1 | many | TRBD2 | CASSQQAGYNEQFF | TGTGCCAGCAGCCAGCAAGCGGGGTACAATGAGCAGTTCTTC
TRBJ2-3 | TRBV6-1 | few | TRBD2 | CASRSLAGTDTQYF | TGTGCCAGCAGGTCTCTAGCGGGTACAGATACGCAGTATTTT
TRBJ2-3 | TRBV6-6 | many | TRBD1 | CASSYWQGAGTDTQYF | TGTGCCAGCAGTTATTGGCAGGGGGCCGGCACAGATACGCAGTATTTT
TRBJ2-3 | TRBV10-3 | many | . | CAISSRSTDTQYF | TGTGCCATCAGTTCACGGAGCACAGATACGCAGTATTTT
TRBJ2-2 | TRBV6-6 | . | . | CASSYRRELFF | TGTGCCAGCAGTTACAGACGGGAGCTGTTTTTT
TRBJ2-1 | TRBV6-2/TRBV6-3 | many | TRBD2 | CASSYLRTSGSPGGSYNEQFF | TGTGCCAGCAGTTACTTGAGGACTAGCGGGAGCCCTGGCGGCTCCTACAATGAGCAGTTCTTC